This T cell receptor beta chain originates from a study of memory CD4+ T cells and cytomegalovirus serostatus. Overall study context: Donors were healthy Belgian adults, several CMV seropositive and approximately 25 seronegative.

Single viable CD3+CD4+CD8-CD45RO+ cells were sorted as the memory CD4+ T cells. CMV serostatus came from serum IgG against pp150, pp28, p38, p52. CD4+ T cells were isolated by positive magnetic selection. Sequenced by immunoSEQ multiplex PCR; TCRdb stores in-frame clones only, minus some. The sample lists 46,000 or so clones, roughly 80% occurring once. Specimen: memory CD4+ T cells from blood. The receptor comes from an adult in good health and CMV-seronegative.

The CDR3 coding sequence is TGTGCCAGTGGGTACCCTCAGGGTAACTATGGCTACACCTTC. Translating gives CASGYPQGNYGYTF. The chain couples TRBV19 to TRBJ1-2; TRBD1 is a possible D gene (5 bases). Germline V lookup: CDR1 LNHDA, CDR2 SQIVND (reference sequence). There are 14 residues in the CDR3. Trimming pared 8 bases from V and 1 base from J, leaving 14 bases between. The full variable domain, its missing parts supplied by reference TRBV19 and TRBJ1-2, is DGGITQSPKYLFRKEGQNVTLSCEQNLNHDAMYWYRQDPGQGLRLIYYSQIVNDFQKGDIAEGYSVSREKKESFPLTVTSAQKNPTAFYLCASGYPQGNYGYTFGSGTRLTVV.